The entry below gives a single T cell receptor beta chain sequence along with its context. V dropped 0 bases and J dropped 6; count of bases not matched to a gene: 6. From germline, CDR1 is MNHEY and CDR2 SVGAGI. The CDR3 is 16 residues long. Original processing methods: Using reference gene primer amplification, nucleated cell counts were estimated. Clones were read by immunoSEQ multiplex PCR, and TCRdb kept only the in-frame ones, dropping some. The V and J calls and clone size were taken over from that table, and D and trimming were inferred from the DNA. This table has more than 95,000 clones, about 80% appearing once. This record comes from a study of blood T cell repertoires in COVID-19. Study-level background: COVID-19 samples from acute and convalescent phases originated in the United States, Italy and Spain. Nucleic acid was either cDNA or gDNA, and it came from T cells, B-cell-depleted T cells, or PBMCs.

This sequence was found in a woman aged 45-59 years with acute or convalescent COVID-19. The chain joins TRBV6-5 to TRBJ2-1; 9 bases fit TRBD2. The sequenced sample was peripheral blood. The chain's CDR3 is CASSYSALAGVNEQFF. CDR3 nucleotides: TGTGCCAGCAGTTACTCGGCGTTAGCGGGAGTCAATGAGCAGTTCTTC.